This is a list of T cell receptor beta chains from one sample in a study of T-cell reconstitution after alpha-beta-depleted transplantation in children. Via MiXCR, TCRdb re-called the PCR reads, giving one row per CDR3 protein. Among about 1,000,000 distinct CDR3 sequences, around 30% were seen once, and the ten largest hold roughly 28%. The sample here was PBMCs, mostly from graft donor cells, taken 360 days after TCRalphabeta/CD19-depleted stem cell transplant. Receptors originate from a boy in the first two years of life who had a stem cell transplant for SCID, so the T cells may come from the graft donor. Each CDR3 is given with its conserved first and last residue. D genes are given only for firm matches. Not all rows give a size; the values are once, few, many and, for expanded clones, a class.

V: TRBV5-1; J: TRBJ1-5; D: NA; size: NA; DNA: TGCGCCAGCAGCAAGGGACCGACGAATCAGCCCCAGCATTTT; CDR3: CASSKGPTNQPQHF
V: TRBV3-1; J: TRBJ1-6; D: NA; size: NA; DNA: TGTGCCAGCAGCCCCGCAGGGTATACCTATAATTCACCCCTCCACTTT; CDR3: CASSPAGYTYNSPLHF
V: TRBV6-5; J: TRBJ1-1; D: NA; size: few; DNA: TGTGCCAGCAGTTCCGGACAGCCACCGACCACTGAAGCTTTCTTT; CDR3: CASSSGQPPTTEAFF
V: TRBV14; J: TRBJ2-1; D: NA; size: few; DNA: TGTGCCAGCAGCCAACTCCGTAGTGATGAGCAGTTCTTC; CDR3: CASSQLRSDEQFF
V: TRBV5-6; J: TRBJ2-1; D: NA; size: NA; DNA: TGTGCCAGCAGCCTCGGGGCCGAGCGGTTCTTC; CDR3: CASSLGAERFF
V: TRBV7-7; J: TRBJ2-2; D: NA; size: NA; DNA: TGTGCCAGCAGCAACGTGGCGAACACCGGGGAGCTGTTTTTT; CDR3: CASSNVANTGELFF
V: TRBV7-2; J: TRBJ1-1; D: NA; size: NA; DNA: TGTGCCAGCAGTCGGGTTACGAACACTGAAGCTTTCTTT; CDR3: CASSRVTNTEAFF
V: TRBV2; J: TRBJ1-2; D: TRBD1; size: NA; DNA: TGTGCCAGCAGATCCGGGACAGGGGCTTGGGACTATGGCTACACCTTC; CDR3: CASRSGTGAWDYGYTF
V: TRBV6-1; J: TRBJ2-7; D: NA; size: few; DNA: TGTGCCAGCTCACCCTTGGCTAGTTCCCACGAGCAGTACTTC; CDR3: CASSPLASSHEQYF
V: TRBV7-2; J: TRBJ2-3; D: TRBD2; size: NA; DNA: TGTGCCAGCAAGACTAGCGGGCCCACAGATACGCAGTATTTT; CDR3: CASKTSGPTDTQYF
V: TRBV5-1; J: TRBJ2-1; D: TRBD2; size: NA; DNA: TGCGCCAGCAGCTTGGGGACTAGAACCTACAATGAGCAGTTCTTC; CDR3: CASSLGTRTYNEQFF
V: TRBV4-1; J: TRBJ2-7; D: TRBD2; size: once; DNA: TGCGCCAGCAGCCAAGGAACTAGCGAGCTCTACGAGCAGTACTTC; CDR3: CASSQGTSELYEQYF
V: TRBV7-2; J: TRBJ2-3; D: NA; size: NA; DNA: TGTGCCAGCAGCCCCCTCGGACCCTCAGGGGCAGATACGCAGTATTTT; CDR3: CASSPLGPSGADTQYF